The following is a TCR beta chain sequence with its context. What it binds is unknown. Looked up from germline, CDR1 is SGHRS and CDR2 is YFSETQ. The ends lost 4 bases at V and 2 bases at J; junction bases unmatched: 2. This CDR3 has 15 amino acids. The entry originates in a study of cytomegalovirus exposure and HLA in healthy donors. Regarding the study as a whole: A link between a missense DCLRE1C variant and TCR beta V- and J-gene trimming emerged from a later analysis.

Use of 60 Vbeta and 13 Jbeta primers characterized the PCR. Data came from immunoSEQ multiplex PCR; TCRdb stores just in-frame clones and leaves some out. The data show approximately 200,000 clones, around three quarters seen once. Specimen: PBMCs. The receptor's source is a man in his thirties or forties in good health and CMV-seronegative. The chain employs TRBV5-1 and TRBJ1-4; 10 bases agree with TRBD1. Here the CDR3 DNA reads TGCGCCAGCAGCACGGGACAGGGGACTAATGAAAAACTGTTTTTT. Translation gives CASSTGQGTNEKLFF. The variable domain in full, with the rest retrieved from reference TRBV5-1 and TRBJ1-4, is KAGVTQTPRYLIKTRGQQVTLSCSPISGHRSVSWYQQTPGQGLQFLFEYFSETQRNKGNFPGRFSGRQFSNSRSEMNVSTLELGDSALYLCASSTGQGTNEKLFFGSGTQLSVL.